This T cell receptor beta chain is drawn from a study of tumor-infiltrating lymphocytes in primary liver carcinoma. General study results and limits: Unsorted bulk processing meant the study did not compare CD4+ and CD8+ repertoires. When set against blood, tumors had a significantly higher top-250-clone fraction (p = 0.039).

A word on this clonotype: Its antigen is not identified. This could be a read error, since a much larger clone is one nucleotide away.

Reverse transcription of approximately 520 ng total RNA with a constant-region primer produced TCR beta cDNA. TCR beta libraries came from three nested multiplex PCR rounds using slightly modified ARM-PCR. Both of the initial two PCR rounds ran for about 11 cycles and employed TRBV1-TRBV30 forward primers alongside a C-beta reverse primer. TCRdb recomputed calls from the multiplex PCR reads with MiXCR, one row per CDR3 protein. The repertoire includes fewer than 350,000 distinct CDR3 sequences, 55% to 65% of them detected once, and roughly 9% sits in the top ten. RNA isolated from unsorted whole blood supplied the blood RNA, with germline DNA also extracted. CDR1 is ENHRY and CDR2 is SYGVKD in the germline V gene. CDR3 length: 14 residues. V was cut by 4 bases and J by 7 bases, with 17 bases left in between.

Input material: peripheral blood. The rearrangement links TRBV10-3 to TRBJ2-7; D remains ambiguous. This receptor was taken from a man aged 35-49 years with primary liver carcinoma and hepatitis B virus infection. The CDR3 region is CAISGLGISWEQYF. Here the CDR3 DNA reads TGTGCCATCAGTGGCCTGGGTATATCGTGGGAGCAGTACTTC.